Below, one T cell receptor (beta chain) is given with its context. The source of the sample is a study of CD8 T cells in ankylosing spondylitis. TCRdb recomputed calls from the 5' RACE reads with MiXCR, one row per CDR3 protein. The sample has some 240,000 distinct CDR3 sequences; about 18% are singletons. The CDR3 loop spans 14 amino acids. V dropped 2 bases and J dropped 5; count of bases not matched to a gene: 5. Looked up from germline, CDR1 is MNHEY and CDR2 is SVGAGI. The V gene is TRBV6-5, the J gene TRBJ2-7, with 8 positions matching TRBD2. The material sequenced was blood, either unsorted or a sorted T cell fraction (not recorded which). The TCR comes from a male donor with ankylosing spondylitis or in good health (not recorded which). The CDR3 here is CASSYERELNEQYF. CDR3 DNA sequence: TGTGCCAGCAGTTACGAGCGGGAGTTGAACGAGCAGTACTTC.